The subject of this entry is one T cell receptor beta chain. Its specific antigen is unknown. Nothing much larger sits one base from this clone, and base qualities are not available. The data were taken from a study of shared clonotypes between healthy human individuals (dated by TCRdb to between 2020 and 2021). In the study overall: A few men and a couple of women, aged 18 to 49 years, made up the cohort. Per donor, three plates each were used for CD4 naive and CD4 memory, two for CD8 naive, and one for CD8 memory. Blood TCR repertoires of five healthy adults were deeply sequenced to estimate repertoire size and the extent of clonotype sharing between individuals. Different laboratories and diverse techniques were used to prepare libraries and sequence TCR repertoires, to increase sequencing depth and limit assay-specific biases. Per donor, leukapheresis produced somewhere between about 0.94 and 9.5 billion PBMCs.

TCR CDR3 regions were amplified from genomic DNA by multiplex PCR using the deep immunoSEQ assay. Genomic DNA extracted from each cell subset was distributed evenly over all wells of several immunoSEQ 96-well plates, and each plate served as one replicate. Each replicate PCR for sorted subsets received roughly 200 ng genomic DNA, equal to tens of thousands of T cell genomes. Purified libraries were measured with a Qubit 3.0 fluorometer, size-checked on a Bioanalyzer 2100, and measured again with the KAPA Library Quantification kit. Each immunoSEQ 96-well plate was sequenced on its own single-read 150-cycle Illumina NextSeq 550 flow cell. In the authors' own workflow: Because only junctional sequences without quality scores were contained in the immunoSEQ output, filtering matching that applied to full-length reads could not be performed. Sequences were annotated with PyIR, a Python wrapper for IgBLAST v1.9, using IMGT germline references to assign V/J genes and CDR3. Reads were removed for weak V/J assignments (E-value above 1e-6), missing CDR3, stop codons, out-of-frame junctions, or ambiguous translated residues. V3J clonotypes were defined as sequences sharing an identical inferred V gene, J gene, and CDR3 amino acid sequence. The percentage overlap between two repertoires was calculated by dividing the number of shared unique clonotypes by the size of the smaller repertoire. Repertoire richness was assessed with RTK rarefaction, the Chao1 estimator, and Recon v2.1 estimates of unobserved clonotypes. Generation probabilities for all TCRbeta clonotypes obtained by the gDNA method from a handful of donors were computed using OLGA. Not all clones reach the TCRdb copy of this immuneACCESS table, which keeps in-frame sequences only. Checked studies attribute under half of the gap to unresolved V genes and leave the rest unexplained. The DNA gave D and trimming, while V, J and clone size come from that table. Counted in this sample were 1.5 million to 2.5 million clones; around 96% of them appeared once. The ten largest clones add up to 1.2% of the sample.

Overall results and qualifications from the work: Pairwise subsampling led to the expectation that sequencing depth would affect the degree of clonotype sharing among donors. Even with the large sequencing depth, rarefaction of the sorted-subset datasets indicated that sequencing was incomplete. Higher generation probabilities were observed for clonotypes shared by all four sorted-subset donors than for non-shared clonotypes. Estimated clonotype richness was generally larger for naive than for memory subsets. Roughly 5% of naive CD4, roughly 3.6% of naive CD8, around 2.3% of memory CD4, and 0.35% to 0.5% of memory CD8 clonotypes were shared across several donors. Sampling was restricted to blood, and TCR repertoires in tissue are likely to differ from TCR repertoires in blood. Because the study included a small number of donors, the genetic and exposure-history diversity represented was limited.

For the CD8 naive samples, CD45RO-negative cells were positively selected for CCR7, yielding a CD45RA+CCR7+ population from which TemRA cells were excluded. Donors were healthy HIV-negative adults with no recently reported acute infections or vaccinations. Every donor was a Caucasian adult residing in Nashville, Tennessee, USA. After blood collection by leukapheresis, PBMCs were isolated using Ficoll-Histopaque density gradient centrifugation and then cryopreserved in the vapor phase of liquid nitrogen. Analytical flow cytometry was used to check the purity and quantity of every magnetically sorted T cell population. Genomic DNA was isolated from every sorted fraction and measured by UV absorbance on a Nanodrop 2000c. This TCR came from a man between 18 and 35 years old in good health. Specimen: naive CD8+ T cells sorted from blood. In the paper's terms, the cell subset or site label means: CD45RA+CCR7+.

The CDR3 region reads CASSLAVGGGNTIYF. The DNA reads as follows: TGTGCCAGCAGCTTAGCGGTCGGGGGCGGAAACACCATATATTTT. Recombination joined TRBV7-6 with TRBJ1-3, with TRBD1 perhaps the D gene, on 6 matching bases. Deletion took 0 bases off V and 4 bases off J, with a span of 10 bases between the germline ends. The CDR3 starts with the cysteine, ends with the phenylalanine, and has 15 residues. The DNA shown is the 45-base CDR3, in frame from base 1. For CDR1 and CDR2, the germline V gene lists SGHVS and FNYEAQ. The CDR3, completed at both ends by the reference TRBV7-6 and TRBJ1-3 genes, gives the full variable domain GAGVSQSPRYKVTKRGQDVALRCDPISGHVSLYWYRQALGQGPEFLTYFNYEAQQDKSGLPNDRFSAERPEGSISTLTIQRTEQRDSAMYRCASSLAVGGGNTIYFGEGSWLTVV.